Presented here are 16 T cell receptor beta chains from one specimen sequenced in a study of T cells in Graves' hyperthyroidism and ophthalmopathy. Regions amplified from RNA transcripts were the TCR beta CDR3 regions. When the TCR CDR3 underwent first-round RT-PCR, the HTBI primer set was used. TCRdb recomputed calls from the multiplex PCR reads with MiXCR, one row per CDR3 protein. The sample holds 600,000 to 750,000 distinct CDR3 sequences; approximately 15% are singletons and the top ten take around 15%. Material for sequencing was blood. Every receptor here comes from a man aged 50 or older with Graves' hyperthyroidism.

There are a few counts of this clonotype. V and J are TRBV28 and TRBJ2-3; 11 bases align to TRBD1. V lost 7 bases and J lost 5; bases outside the gene matches: 5. The germline V gene has CDR1 MDHEN and CDR2 SYDVKM. This CDR3 contains 14 residues. The CDR3 loop reads CASKAGQGVDTQYF. For the CDR3, the DNA is TGTGCCAGCAAGGCGGGACAGGGGGTAGATACGCAGTATTTT.

Ten or more counts support this clonotype. The chain carries TRBV12-3 or TRBV12-4 and TRBJ1-4; D unclear. Trimming took off 1 base at V and 0 bases at J, with 3 bases between the two ends. The CDR3 runs to 14 residues. The CDR3 coding sequence is TGTGCCAGCAGTTTAGGTTCAACTAATGAAAAACTGTTTTTT. It codes for CASSLGSTNEKLFF.

This clonotype was seen many times. The CDR3 nucleotides are TGTGCCACCAGGACAGGAAACTACGAGCAGTACTTC. Protein product: CATRTGNYEQYF. This chain joins TRBV3-1 and TRBJ2-7; 7 positions agree with TRBD1. Per the germline V gene, CDR1 is LGHDT and CDR2 is YNNKEL (reference sequence). V shed 10 bases and J 3 bases; nucleotides not matched to a gene: 6. The CDR3 loop spans 12 amino acids.

The chain has TRBV29-1 and TRBJ1-1, with D hard to call. The CDR3 loop spans 13 amino acids. Trimming cost V 7 bases and J 0 bases, with 12 bases left between them. Germline CDR1 reads SQVTM; CDR2 reads ANQGSEA. Here the CDR3 reads CSALPRVNTEAFF. The CDR3 nucleotides are TGCAGCGCTCTCCCTCGAGTGAACACTGAAGCTTTCTTT.

This clonotype came up a few times. The V gene is TRBV5-6, the J gene TRBJ1-4, with D uncertain. The CDR3 is made up of 14 amino acids. V lost 3 bases and J lost 5, with 11 bases in between. Germline V lookup: CDR1 SGHDT, CDR2 YYEEEE. The CDR3 here is CASSSPTPNEKLFF. The CDR3 DNA is TGTGCCAGCAGCTCACCAACTCCGAATGAAAAACTGTTTTTT.

The genes are TRBV11-1 and TRBJ1-1; TRBD1 might be the D (6 bases). V lost 4 bases and J 0 bases, leaving 12 bases between the germline ends. CDR3 length: 15 residues. Germline loops: CDR1 SGHAT, CDR2 FQDESV (reference sequence). CDR3 bases: TGTGCCAGCAGCTCAAAAAACAGGGTGAACACTGAAGCTTTCTTT. This translates into CASSSKNRVNTEAFF.

This clonotype was recorded at least ten times. The CDR3 protein is CSARDPRGGYGYTF. CDR3 nucleotide sequence: TGCAGTGCTAGAGACCCCAGGGGAGGGTATGGCTACACCTTC. This chain joins TRBV20-1 and TRBJ1-2; a weak D match, TRBD1 (6 bases). Germline-derived CDR1 and CDR2 are DFQATT and SNEGSKA (reference sequence). The ends were cut back, 0 bases at V and 5 bases at J, with 13 bases in the middle. The CDR3 length is 14 residues.

This clonotype turned up a few times. The chain carries TRBV30 and TRBJ2-5; D is uncertain. Trimming stripped 2 bases from V and 1 base from J, with 14 bases between. This CDR3 spans 15 amino acids. Germline CDR1 reads GTSNPN; CDR2 reads SVGIG (reference sequence). CDR3 loop: CAWSQRIEVQETQYF. The CDR3, as DNA: TGTGCCTGGAGTCAAAGGATTGAGGTCCAAGAGACCCAGTACTTC.

Details on this clonotype: A much larger clone differs from this one at a single base, so this may be a read error. The missing conserved phenylalanine or tryptophan at the end of this CDR3 makes a read error likely. This chain joins TRBV2 and TRBJ2-7; 8 nucleotides line up with TRBD1. Germline values: CDR1 SNHLY, CDR2 FYNNEI. Unmatched junction bases numbered 10, after V lost 11 bases and J lost 1 base. CDR3 length equals 14 residues. The CDR3 DNA reads as TGTGCCTGCTCCGGGACAGGCGGTTCCTACGAGCAGTACTTG. Encoded protein: CACSGTGGSYEQYL.

The chain joins TRBV28 to TRBJ1-2; D gene ambiguous. CDR3 size: 13 residues. V lost 4 bases, J lost 4 bases, and 10 bases lay in between. In germline, CDR1 is MDHEN, CDR2 SYDVKM. The CDR3 coding sequence is TGTGCCAGCAGTTCGCGGGCGTCCTATGGCTACACCTTC. Its protein is CASSSRASYGYTF.

The rearrangement uses TRBV19 and TRBJ2-1, with 11 bases lining up with TRBD2. The junction had 10 bases not matched to a gene; V was cut back by 9 bases and J by 0 bases. Germline-derived CDR1 and CDR2 are LNHDA and SQIVND (reference sequence). CDR3 length equals 17 residues. CDR3 bases: TGTGCCAGAGGGACTAGCGGTCCGCCAATCTCCTACAATGAGCAGTTCTTC. This gives the protein CARGTSGPPISYNEQFF.

The V call is TRBV30, the J call TRBJ2-2, with 8 bases that match TRBD1. The CDR3 is 16 amino acids. CDR1 and CDR2 (germline): GTSNPN, SVGIG (reference sequence). V lost 0 bases to trimming and J lost 4 bases; unmatched junction nucleotides: 7. In nucleotides, the CDR3 is TGTGCCTGGAGTGTAGCCTACAGGGGGACCACCGGGGAGCTGTTTTTT. It translates to CAWSVAYRGTTGELFF.

A word on this clonotype: Germline and junction disagree at one end, which may indicate a read error. The CDR3 is CAGSVNPREVMTEAFF. CDR3 DNA: TGTGCCGGCAGCGTAAATCCCCGGGAGGTTATGACTGAAGCTTTCTTT. The rearrangement uses TRBV9 and TRBJ1-1; D is unresolved. Germline assignment: CDR1 SGDLS and CDR2 YYNGEE. The CDR3 is made up of 16 amino acids.

This clonotype was seen repeatedly, ten times or more. The J gene is TRBJ2-1, the V gene TRBV7-2, with unresolved D. CDR3 length equals 16 residues. Germline V gene sequence: CDR1 SGHTA, CDR2 FQGNSA. The V end lost 1 base, the J end lost 0 bases, and 10 bases lay between the germline ends. In DNA form, the CDR3 reads TGTGCCAGCAGCTTAGAGAGTACCAGCTCCTACAATGAGCAGTTCTTC. Protein: CASSLESTSSYNEQFF.

This sequence joins TRBV5-1 and TRBJ2-7, with 10 bases that match TRBD2. Germline CDR1 and CDR2: SGHRS and YFSETQ. The V segment lost 0 bases and the J segment 3 bases; nucleotides outside the gene matches: 6. The CDR3 is 16 residues long. CDR3 amino acids: CASSLVPSGSIYEQYF. The CDR3 nucleotides are TGCGCCAGCAGCTTGGTGCCTAGCGGGAGTATCTACGAGCAGTACTTC. Full variable domain (outside the CDR3, taken from reference TRBV5-1 and TRBJ2-7): KAGVTQTPRYLIKTRGQQVTLSCSPISGHRSVSWYQQTPGQGLQFLFEYFSETQRNKGNFPGRFSGRQFSNSRSEMNVSTLELGDSALYLCASSLVPSGSIYEQYFGPGTRLTVT.

At least ten counts were recorded for this clonotype. The chain combines TRBV7-9 with TRBJ2-5; D is unresolved. The CDR3 runs 13 residues. Trimming took off 4 bases at V and 3 bases at J, with 9 bases between the two ends. Germline values: CDR1 SEHNR, CDR2 FQNEAQ (reference sequence). CDR3 nucleotides: TGTGCCAGCAGCTCCCTCGATGAAGAGACCCAGTACTTC. Its protein product is CASSSLDEETQYF. Full variable domain (remainder filled in from reference TRBV7-9 and TRBJ2-5): DTGVSQNPRHKITKRGQNVTFRCDPISEHNRLYWYRQTLGQGPEFLTYFQNEAQLEKSRLLSDRFSAERPKGSFSTLEIQRTEQGDSAMYLCASSSLDEETQYFGPGTRLLVL.